Listed below are T cell receptor beta chains from one sample, sequenced in a study of blood T cells in healthy people across ages. One entry per CDR3 protein, called by TCRdb with MiXCR from the 5' RACE reads. The sample has roughly 1.9 million distinct CDR3 sequences, 30% to 40% seen once. Sample: blood. The receptors here all came from a human donor in good health. Both conserved end residues are part of each CDR3. The order of the fields is clone size, D gene, V gene, J gene, CDR3 protein, CDR3 DNA. D genes are given only for firm matches. Some rows have no size entry. The others give once, few or many, or a class for an expanded clone.

>NA|NA|TRBV11-3|TRBJ2-2
CASSRREQKGRPGELFF
TGTGCCAGCAGCCGGAGGGAACAGAAGGGGCGTCCCGGGGAGCTGTTTTTT
>NA|NA|TRBV6-1|TRBJ2-7
CASSEGPKCEQYF
TGTGCCAGCAGTGAAGGGCCTAAATGCGAGCAGTACTTC
>few|NA|TRBV6-5|TRBJ1-1
CASSYESVPNTEAFF
TGTGCCAGCAGTTATGAGAGTGTCCCGAACACTGAAGCTTTCTTT
>many|NA|TRBV12-3/TRBV12-4|TRBJ2-1
CASRYSYNEQFF
TGTGCCAGCAGGTACAGTTACAATGAGCAGTTCTTC
>few|NA|TRBV28|TRBJ2-3
CASSPFERLGTDTQYF
TGTGCCAGCAGCCCTTTCGAGCGGCTAGGCACAGATACGCAGTATTTT
>NA|NA|TRBV7-8|TRBJ2-7
CASSLDEDGSPAYEQYF
TGTGCCAGCAGCTTAGATGAGGACGGCTCACCAGCCTACGAGCAGTACTTC
>few|NA|TRBV27|TRBJ2-7
CASSLFSIGIGVYEQYF
TGTGCCAGCAGTCTATTCTCGATTGGGATTGGGGTCTACGAGCAGTACTTC
>NA|NA|TRBV28|TRBJ1-2
CASSLSTAGGDGYTF
TGTGCCAGCAGTTTATCGACAGCCGGGGGTGATGGCTACACCTTC
>few|NA|TRBV11-2|TRBJ1-1
CASSLDWGPNEAFF
TGTGCCAGCAGCTTAGATTGGGGACCCAATGAAGCTTTCTTT
>NA|NA|TRBV25-1|TRBJ1-2
CASSPLGNLPNYGYTF
TGTGCCAGCAGCCCTTTGGGCAATTTACCTAACTATGGCTACACCTTC
>few|NA|TRBV7-2|TRBJ2-5
CASSLQGVRGTQYF
TGTGCCAGCAGCTTACAAGGGGTACGAGGGACCCAGTACTTC
>once|NA|TRBV20-1|TRBJ1-5
CSAGKGVQHF
TGCAGTGCCGGCAAGGGAGTCCAGCATTTT
>NA|NA|TRBV12-3/TRBV12-4|TRBJ2-5
CASSPLYRREDQETQYF
TGTGCCAGCAGTCCCCTATACCGACGGGAAGATCAAGAGACCCAGTACTTC
>few|NA|TRBV5-1|TRBJ2-7
CASTHSGSGDEQYF
TGCGCCAGCACTCATAGCGGGTCAGGGGACGAGCAGTACTTC
>NA|TRBD1|TRBV7-3|TRBJ1-1
CASSPQGEMNTEAFF
TGTGCCAGCAGCCCACAGGGGGAGATGAACACTGAAGCTTTCTTT
>NA|NA|TRBV7-2|TRBJ2-7
CASSLDSSTYEQYF
TGTGCCAGCAGCTTGGACAGCAGTACCTACGAGCAGTACTTC
>NA|NA|TRBV6-5|TRBJ2-4
CASSYSEGPGIQYF
TGTGCCAGCAGTTACTCGGAAGGGCCAGGGATTCAGTACTTC
>few|TRBD2|TRBV7-2|TRBJ2-3
CASSSSREAVAGASTDTQYF
TGTGCCAGCAGCTCATCCCGGGAGGCTGTAGCGGGGGCTAGCACAGATACGCAGTATTTT
>NA|NA|TRBV7-9|TRBJ1-2
CASSLRPGPRMGYGYTF
TGTGCCAGCAGCTTAAGGCCAGGGCCCAGGATGGGCTATGGCTACACCTTC
>NA|NA|TRBV18|TRBJ1-4
CASSPIGTEGEKLFF
TGTGCCAGCTCACCAATCGGGACTGAGGGTGAAAAACTGTTTTTT